This T cell receptor beta chain was retrieved from a study of T cells in Graves' hyperthyroidism and ophthalmopathy. RNA transcripts provided the source from which TCR beta CDR3 regions were amplified. TCR CDR3 regions were first amplified by RT-PCR with HTBI primers. Each CDR3 protein gets one entry after TCRdb re-called the multiplex PCR reads with MiXCR. The table lists 350,000 to 450,000 distinct CDR3 sequences, 17% of them singletons, with about a third in the top ten. Many counts were recorded for this clonotype. CDR1 and CDR2 (germline): SEHNR, FQNEAQ (reference sequence). This CDR3 region has 13 residues. The V end was cut by 5 bases, the J end by 11 bases, with 18 bases between.

The gene calls are TRBV7-9 and TRBJ1-1, with D unclear. Sequenced input: blood. This clonotype was sampled from a young woman with Graves' hyperthyroidism that later progressed to Graves' ophthalmopathy. The CDR3 protein is CASSGVAALDAFF. In nucleotides, the CDR3 is TGTGCCAGCAGCGGGGTCGCGGCCCTTGACGCTTTCTTT.